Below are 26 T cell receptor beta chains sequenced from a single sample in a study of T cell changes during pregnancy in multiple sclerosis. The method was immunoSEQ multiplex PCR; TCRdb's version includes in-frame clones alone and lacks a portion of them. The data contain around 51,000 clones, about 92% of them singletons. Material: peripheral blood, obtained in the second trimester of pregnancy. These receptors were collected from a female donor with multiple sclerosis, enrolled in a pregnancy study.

The DNA of the CDR3 is TGCAGCACGTACGGGACATTGGGGGATCGGGGCTACACCTTC. This codes for CSTYGTLGDRGYTF. J is TRBJ1-2 and V is TRBV29-1; tentative D call: TRBD1 (6 bases). Per the germline V gene, CDR1 is SQVTM and CDR2 is ANQGSEA. The CDR3 totals 14 residues. The V gene lost 8 bases and the J gene lost 8 bases, with 24 bases spanning the gap. The whole variable domain, filled in from reference TRBV29-1 and TRBJ1-2, reads SAVISQKPSRDICQRGTSLTIQCQVDSQVTMMFWYRQQPGQSLTLIATANQGSEATYESGFVIDKFPISRPNLTFSTLTVSNMSPEDSSIYLCSTYGTLGDRGYTFGSGTRLTVV.

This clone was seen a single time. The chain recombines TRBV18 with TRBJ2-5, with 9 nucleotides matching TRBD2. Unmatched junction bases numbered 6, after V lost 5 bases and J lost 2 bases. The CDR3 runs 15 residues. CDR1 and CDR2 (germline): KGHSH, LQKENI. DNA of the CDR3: TGTGCCAGCTCATCTACTCTAGCGGGGCAAGAGACCCAGTACTTC. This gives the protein CASSSTLAGQETQYF.

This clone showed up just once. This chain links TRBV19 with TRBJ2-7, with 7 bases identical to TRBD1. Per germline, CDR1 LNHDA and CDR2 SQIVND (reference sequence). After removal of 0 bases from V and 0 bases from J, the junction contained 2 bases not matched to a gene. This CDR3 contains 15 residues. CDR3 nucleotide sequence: TGTGCCAGTAGTATAGAACAGGGGATCTCCTACGAGCAGTACTTC. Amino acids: CASSIEQGISYEQYF.

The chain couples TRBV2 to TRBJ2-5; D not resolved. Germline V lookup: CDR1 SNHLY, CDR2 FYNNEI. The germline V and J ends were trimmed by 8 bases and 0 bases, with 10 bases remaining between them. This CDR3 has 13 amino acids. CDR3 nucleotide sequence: TGTGCCAGCGAGCCTTACTACCAAGAGACCCAGTACTTC. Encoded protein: CASEPYYQETQYF.

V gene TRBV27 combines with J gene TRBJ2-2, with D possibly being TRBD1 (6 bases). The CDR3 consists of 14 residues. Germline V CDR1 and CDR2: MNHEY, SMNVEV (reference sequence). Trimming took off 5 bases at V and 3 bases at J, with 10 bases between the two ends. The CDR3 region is CASSPWTDTGELFF. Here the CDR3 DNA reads TGTGCCAGCAGTCCGTGGACAGACACCGGGGAGCTGTTTTTT.

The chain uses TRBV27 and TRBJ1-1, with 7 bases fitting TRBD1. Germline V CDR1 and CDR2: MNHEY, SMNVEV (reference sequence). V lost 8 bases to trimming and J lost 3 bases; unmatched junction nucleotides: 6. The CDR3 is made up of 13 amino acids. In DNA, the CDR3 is TGTGCCAGCGGGAGACAGGGCTACACTGAAGCTTTCTTT. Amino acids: CASGRQGYTEAFF.

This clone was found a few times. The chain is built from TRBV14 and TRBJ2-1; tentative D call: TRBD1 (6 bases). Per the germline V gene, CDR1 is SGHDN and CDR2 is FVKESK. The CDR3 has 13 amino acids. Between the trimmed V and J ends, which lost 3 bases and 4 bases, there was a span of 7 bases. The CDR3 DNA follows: TGTGCCAGCAGCCATGGACAGTACAATGAGCAGTTCTTC. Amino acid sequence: CASSHGQYNEQFF.

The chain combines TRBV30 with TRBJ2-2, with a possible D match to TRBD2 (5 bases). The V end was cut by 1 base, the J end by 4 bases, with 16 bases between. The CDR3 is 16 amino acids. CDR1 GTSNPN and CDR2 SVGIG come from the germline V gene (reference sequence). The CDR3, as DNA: TGTGCCTGGAGTGGCTTACCTAGGAGGTCCACCGGGGAGCTGTTTTTT. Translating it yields CAWSGLPRRSTGELFF.

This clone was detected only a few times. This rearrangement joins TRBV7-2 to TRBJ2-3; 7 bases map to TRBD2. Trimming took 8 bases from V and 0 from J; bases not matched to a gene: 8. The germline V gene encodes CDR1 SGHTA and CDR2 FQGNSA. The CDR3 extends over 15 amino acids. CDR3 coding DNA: TGTGCCAGCGCTAGGGCTAGCGGAAGCACAGATACGCAGTATTTT. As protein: CASARASGSTDTQYF.

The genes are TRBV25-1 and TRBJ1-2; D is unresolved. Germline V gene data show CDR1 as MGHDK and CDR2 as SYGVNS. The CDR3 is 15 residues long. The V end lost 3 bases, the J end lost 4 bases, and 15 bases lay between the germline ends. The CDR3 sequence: CASSDLATEGYGYTF. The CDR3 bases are TGTGCCAGCAGTGACTTGGCAACAGAGGGCTATGGCTACACCTTC.

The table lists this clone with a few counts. The CDR3 DNA follows: TGTGCCATCGCCGGGACAGGGAACACTGAAGCTTTCTTT. As protein: CAIAGTGNTEAFF. The V and J genes are TRBV10-3 and TRBJ1-1, with 8 positions matching TRBD1. The CDR3 contains 13 residues. Germline V gene sequence: CDR1 ENHRY, CDR2 SYGVKD. The ends lost 8 bases at V and 1 base at J; junction bases unmatched: 3.

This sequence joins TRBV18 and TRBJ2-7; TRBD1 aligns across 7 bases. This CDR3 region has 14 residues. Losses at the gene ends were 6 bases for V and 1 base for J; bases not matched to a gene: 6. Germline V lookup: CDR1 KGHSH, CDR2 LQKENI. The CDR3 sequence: CASSPGQTSYEQYF. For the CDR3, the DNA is TGTGCCAGCTCGCCGGGACAGACTTCCTACGAGCAGTACTTC.

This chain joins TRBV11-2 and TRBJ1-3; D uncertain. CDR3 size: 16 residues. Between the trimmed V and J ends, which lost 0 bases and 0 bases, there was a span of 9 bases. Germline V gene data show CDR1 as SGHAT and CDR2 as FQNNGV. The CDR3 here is CASSLDLGLSGNTIYF. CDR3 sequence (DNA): TGTGCCAGCAGCTTAGATCTGGGCCTCTCTGGAAACACCATATATTTT.

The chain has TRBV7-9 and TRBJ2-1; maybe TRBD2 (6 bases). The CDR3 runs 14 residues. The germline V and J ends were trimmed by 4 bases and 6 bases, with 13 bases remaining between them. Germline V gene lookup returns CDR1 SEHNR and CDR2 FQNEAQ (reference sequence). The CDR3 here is CASSSPGLSNEQFF. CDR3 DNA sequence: TGTGCCAGCAGCTCCCCGGGACTGAGCAATGAGCAGTTCTTC. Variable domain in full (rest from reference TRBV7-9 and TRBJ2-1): DTGVSQNPRHKITKRGQNVTFRCDPISEHNRLYWYRQTLGQGPEFLTYFQNEAQLEKSRLLSDRFSAERPKGSFSTLEIQRTEQGDSAMYLCASSSPGLSNEQFFGPGTRLTVL.

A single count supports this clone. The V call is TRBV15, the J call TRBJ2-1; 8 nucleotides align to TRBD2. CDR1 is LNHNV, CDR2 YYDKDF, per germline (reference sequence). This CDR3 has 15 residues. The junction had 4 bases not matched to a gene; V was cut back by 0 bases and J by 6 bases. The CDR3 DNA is TGTGCCACCAGCAGAGATCGGGAGGGCCTCAATGAGCAGTTCTTC. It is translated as CATSRDREGLNEQFF.

CDR3 in amino acids: CASSLKQPGYQPQHF. DNA of the CDR3: TGTGCCAGCAGTTTAAAACAGCCGGGGTATCAGCCCCAGCATTTT. This sequence joins TRBV28 and TRBJ1-5, with D unresolved. The CDR3 totals 15 residues. CDR1 and CDR2 (germline): MDHEN, SYDVKM. V lost 2 bases and J 5 bases, leaving 13 bases between the germline ends.

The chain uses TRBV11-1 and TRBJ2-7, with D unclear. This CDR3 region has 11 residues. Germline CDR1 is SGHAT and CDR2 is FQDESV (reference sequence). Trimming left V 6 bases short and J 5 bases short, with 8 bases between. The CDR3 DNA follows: TGTGCCAGCAGGAGGTTCGACGAGCAGTACTTC. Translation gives CASRRFDEQYF.

CDR3 in DNA: TGTGCCAGCAGCTTAGCTGGACAGGGAGAGAACACTGAAGCTTTCTTT. Translation: CASSLAGQGENTEAFF. The chain carries TRBV11-3 and TRBJ1-1, with 8 bases identical to TRBD1. Germline assignment: CDR1 SGHNT and CDR2 YENEEA. Germline trimming cut 1 base from V and 1 base from J; bases unmatched to any gene: 5. The CDR3 is made up of 16 amino acids.

The DNA of the CDR3 is TGTGCCAGCAGGCCCGGCAGGGGCTCCGACGGCTACACCTTC. Residues: CASRPGRGSDGYTF. This rearrangement joins TRBV2 to TRBJ1-2, with TRBD1 as a possible D gene (6 bases). V lost 6 bases and J 8 bases, leaving 19 bases between the germline ends. Germline CDR1 and CDR2: SNHLY and FYNNEI. The CDR3 is 14 amino acids.

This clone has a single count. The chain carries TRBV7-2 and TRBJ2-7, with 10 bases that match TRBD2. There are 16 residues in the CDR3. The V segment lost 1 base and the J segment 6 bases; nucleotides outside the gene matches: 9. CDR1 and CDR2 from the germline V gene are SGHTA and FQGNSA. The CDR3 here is CASSLGAAGGPGEQYF. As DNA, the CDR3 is TGTGCCAGCAGCTTAGGGGCAGCGGGAGGGCCGGGCGAGCAGTACTTC. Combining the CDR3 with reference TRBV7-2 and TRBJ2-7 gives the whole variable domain GAGVSQSPSNKVTEKGKDVELRCDPISGHTALYWYRQSLGQGLEFLIYFQGNSAPDKSGLPSDRFSAERTGGSVSTLTIQRTQQEDSAVYLCASSLGAAGGPGEQYFGPGTRLTVT.

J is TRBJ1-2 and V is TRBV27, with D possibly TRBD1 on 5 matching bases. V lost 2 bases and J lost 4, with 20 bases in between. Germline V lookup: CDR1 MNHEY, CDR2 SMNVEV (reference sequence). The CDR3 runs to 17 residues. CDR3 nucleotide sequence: TGTGCCAGCAGTTTAGCCCCCTGGGGCCGGGCATCCTATGGCTACACCTTC. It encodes CASSLAPWGRASYGYTF.

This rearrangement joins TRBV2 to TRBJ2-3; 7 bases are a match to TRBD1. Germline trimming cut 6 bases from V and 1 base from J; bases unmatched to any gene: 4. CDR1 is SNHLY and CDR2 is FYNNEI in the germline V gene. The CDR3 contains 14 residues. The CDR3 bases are TGTGCCAGCAGCAGACAGGGCGGCACAGATACGCAGTATTTT. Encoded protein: CASSRQGGTDTQYF.

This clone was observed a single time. This chain's CDR3 is CASSQDGTGAGREKLFF. The DNA of the CDR3 is TGCGCCAGCAGCCAAGATGGGACAGGGGCAGGAAGGGAAAAACTGTTTTTT. The V gene is TRBV4-3, the J gene TRBJ1-4; 10 nucleotides align to TRBD1. The CDR3 is made up of 17 amino acids. Germline lookup yields CDR1 LGHNA and CDR2 YSLEER. Trimming cost V 0 bases and J 8 bases; bases outside gene matches: 9.

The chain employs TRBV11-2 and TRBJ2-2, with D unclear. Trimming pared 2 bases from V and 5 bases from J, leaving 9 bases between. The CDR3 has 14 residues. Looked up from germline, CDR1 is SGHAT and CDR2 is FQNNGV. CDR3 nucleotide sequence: TGTGCCAGCAGCTTACCCGGGTTTACCGGGGAGCTGTTTTTT. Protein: CASSLPGFTGELFF.

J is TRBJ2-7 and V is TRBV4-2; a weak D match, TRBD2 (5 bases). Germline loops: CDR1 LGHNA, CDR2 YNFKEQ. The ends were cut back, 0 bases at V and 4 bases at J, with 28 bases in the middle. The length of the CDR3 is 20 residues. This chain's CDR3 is CASSQDTNTRFMKYQYEQYF. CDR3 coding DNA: TGTGCCAGCAGCCAAGATACCAACACTAGATTCATGAAGTACCAGTACGAGCAGTACTTC.

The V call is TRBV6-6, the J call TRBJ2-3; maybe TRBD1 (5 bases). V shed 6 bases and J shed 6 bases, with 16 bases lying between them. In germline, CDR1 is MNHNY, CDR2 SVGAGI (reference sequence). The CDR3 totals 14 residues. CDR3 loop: CASSLGADLDTQYF. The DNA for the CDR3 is TGTGCCAGCAGCTTAGGGGCGGACCTGGATACGCAGTATTTT.